The 26 T cell receptor beta chains in this list originate from one sample, sequenced in a study of post-analysis software for immune sequencing data. Overall study findings and caveats: TRBV5-6, TRBV5-1 and TRBV20-1 belonged to a set of roughly five TRBV segments that were more frequent in patients than controls.

The TCR beta cDNA libraries carried unique molecular identifiers. TCRdb re-called the PCR reads with MiXCR, one entry per CDR3 protein. The sample includes about 500,000 distinct CDR3 sequences, under 55% of them seen just once. Their antigens are not known. Sample: blood. The origin of the receptors is a girl under 18 with multiple sclerosis.

The chain combines TRBV24-1 with TRBJ2-1; 7 bases are shared with TRBD2. This CDR3 is 15 amino acids long. Germline CDR1 and CDR2: KGHDR and SFDVKD. The junction had 8 bases not matched to a gene; V was cut back by 5 bases and J by 5 bases. This CDR3 reads CATSGSAAGDNEQFF. The CDR3 DNA is TGTGCCACCAGTGGGTCTGCGGCGGGGGACAATGAGCAGTTCTTC.

The rearrangement joins TRBV2 to TRBJ2-1; 8 nucleotides agree with TRBD2. The CDR3 spans 15 residues. Germline assignment: CDR1 SNHLY and CDR2 FYNNEI. The trim removed 7 bases at V and 4 bases at J, leaving 9 bases unmatched. DNA of the CDR3: TGTGCCAGCAAGGCAGGACTAGCTGATTACAATGAGCAGTTCTTC. Translation gives CASKAGLADYNEQFF.

The genes are TRBV7-2 and TRBJ2-2; 10 nucleotides line up with TRBD2. The germline V gene encodes CDR1 SGHTA and CDR2 FQGNSA. The CDR3 length is 16 residues. Trimming at V came to 5 bases and at J to 4 bases, leaving 7 bases not matched to a gene. The CDR3 DNA reads TGTGCCAGCAGCCATCTTAGCGGGGGGTTCACCGGGGAGCTGTTTTTT. Protein product: CASSHLSGGFTGELFF.

This clonotype was observed a handful of times. The J gene is TRBJ1-5, the V gene TRBV4-3; D gene unclear. CDR1 and CDR2 (germline): LGHNA, YSLEER. Trimming removed 0 bases from V and 6 bases from J, with 9 bases in between. The CDR3 length is 14 residues. CDR3 sequence: CASSQERGSQPQHF. Written as DNA, the CDR3 is TGCGCCAGCAGCCAAGAGCGAGGCAGTCAGCCCCAGCATTTT.

Comment on this clonotype: Mismatch with germline at one junction end may stem from a read error. J is TRBJ2-5 and V is TRBV12-3 or TRBV12-4; possibly TRBD2 for D (5 bases). This CDR3 region has 15 residues. The CDR3 DNA reads as TGTGCCAGCAGTTTAAGCGGCCCGATCCAAGAGACTCAGTACTTC. Translating gives CASSLSGPIQETQYF.

The chain carries TRBV5-5 and TRBJ1-4; no firm D call. CDR3 length: 15 amino acids. Trimming removed 0 bases at V and 8 bases at J, with 14 bases between. The germline V gene encodes CDR1 SGHKS and CDR2 YYEKEE (reference sequence). The CDR3 loop is CASSLVGQDSEKLFF. The CDR3 coding sequence is TGTGCCAGCAGCTTGGTAGGCCAGGACTCCGAAAAACTGTTTTTT.

V and J are TRBV28 and TRBJ2-4; D may be TRBD2 (5 bases). The J call may be mistaken, given a closer DNA end match to TRBJ2-7. The CDR3 length is 12 residues. CDR1 and CDR2 from the germline V gene are MDHEN and SYDVKM. The CDR3 DNA is TGTGCCAGCAGGCTAACAGAGGGCGAGCAGTACTTC. Protein product: CASRLTEGEQYF.

This clonotype was observed a single time. The chain carries TRBV27 and TRBJ2-1; D may be TRBD1 or TRBD2 (6 bases each). Per the germline V gene, CDR1 is MNHEY and CDR2 is SMNVEV (reference sequence). V was pared by 0 bases and J by 9 bases, with 12 bases between. The CDR3 totals 14 residues. The CDR3 region has the DNA TGTGCCAGCAGTTTATCGAGGGGGACTCGTGAGCAGTTCTTC. Translated: CASSLSRGTREQFF.

J is TRBJ2-1 and V is TRBV6-2 or TRBV6-3, with 12 positions matching TRBD2. The CDR3 runs to 15 residues. Per the germline V gene, CDR1 is MNHEY and CDR2 is SVGEGT. Losses at the gene ends were 8 bases for V and 7 bases for J; bases not matched to a gene: 9. Here the CDR3 DNA reads TGTGCCAGCGGAAGACTAGCGGGAGTGGTAAATGAGCAGTTCTTC. Residues: CASGRLAGVVNEQFF.

This clonotype was counted between two and nine times. The chain links TRBV20-1 to TRBJ2-1, with 12 bases matching TRBD2. Germline V CDR1 and CDR2: DFQATT, SNEGSKA (reference sequence). The CDR3 has 16 residues. V lost 4 bases and J lost 3; bases outside the gene matches: 7. CDR3 bases: TGCAGTGCTATAAAGGGACTAGCGGGTTTCTACAATGAGCAGTTCTTC. It encodes CSAIKGLAGFYNEQFF.

The J gene is TRBJ2-5, the V gene TRBV4-2; 9 nucleotides line up with TRBD2. The germline CDR1 and CDR2 sequences are LGHNA and YNFKEQ. With V trimmed by 1 base and J by 3 bases, 12 bases remained unmatched. The CDR3 sequence is 18 residues long. CDR3: CASSQGRSSGGTEETQYF. For the CDR3, the DNA is TGTGCCAGCAGCCAAGGACGGTCCAGCGGGGGGACCGAAGAGACCCAGTACTTC.

The chain recombines TRBV7-2 with TRBJ1-6; no clear D gene. With 4 bases removed from V and 7 bases from J, the gap between germline ends came to 5 bases. Germline-derived CDR1 and CDR2 are SGHTA and FQGNSA. The CDR3 sequence is 12 residues long. This CDR3 is CASSSNNSPLHF. The CDR3 DNA follows: TGTGCCAGCAGCTCAAACAATTCACCCCTCCACTTT. Drawing the rest from reference TRBV7-2 and TRBJ1-6, the complete variable domain is GAGVSQSPSNKVTEKGKDVELRCDPISGHTALYWYRQSLGQGLEFLIYFQGNSAPDKSGLPSDRFSAERTGGSVSTLTIQRTQQEDSAVYLCASSSNNSPLHFGNGTRLTVT.

The chain carries TRBV27 and TRBJ2-3; TRBD2 matches at 10 bases. CDR3 length: 14 amino acids. V was clipped by 5 bases and J by 5 bases; unmatched bases: 4. Looked up from germline, CDR1 is MNHEY and CDR2 is SMNVEV (reference sequence). The CDR3 DNA is TGTGCCAGCAGTCCCCGACTAGCGGGAGATACGCAGTATTTT. Its translation is CASSPRLAGDTQYF.

The rearrangement uses TRBV4-3 and TRBJ1-1; D is possibly TRBD1 (5 bases). The CDR3 consists of 14 residues. Germline V gene lookup returns CDR1 LGHNA and CDR2 YSLEER. The V end was cut by 4 bases, the J end by 5 bases, with 14 bases between. The DNA of the CDR3 is TGCGCCAGCAGCCTAACCTGGGACGGTACTGAAGCTTTCTTT. Translating it yields CASSLTWDGTEAFF.

A word on this clonotype: Sequence at one end of the junction differs from germline and may be a read error. The chain couples TRBV7-3 to TRBJ2-3, with D possibly matching TRBD1 (5 bases). The CDR3 consists of 15 residues. Germline-derived CDR1 and CDR2 are SGHTA and FQGTGA. CDR3 bases: TGTGCCAGCAGCGCCAGGTTAACAGGCACAAATACGCAGTATTTT. Its protein product is CASSARLTGTNTQYF.

The V call is TRBV6-1, the J call TRBJ1-2, with a weak D call TRBD1 (5 bases). This CDR3 has 17 amino acids. Trimming took 6 bases from V and 1 from J, leaving 21 bases between them. The germline CDR1 and CDR2 sequences are MNHNS and SASEGT. The CDR3 nucleotides are TGTGCCAGCAGCCCACTTGGGGCGAGGAGGGGTAACTATGGCTACACCTTC. Translated, it gives CASSPLGARRGNYGYTF.

This chain uses TRBV27 with TRBJ2-5; 7 bases align to TRBD2. From germline, CDR1 is MNHEY and CDR2 SMNVEV (reference sequence). This CDR3 spans 13 amino acids. V dropped 7 bases and J dropped 2; count of bases not matched to a gene: 4. CDR3 coding DNA: TGTGCCAGCAAACTTAGCGGGCAAGAGACCCAGTACTTC. Translating it yields CASKLSGQETQYF.

In this sample, this clonotype turned up a few times. This rearrangement joins TRBV5-1 to TRBJ2-5; D is unresolved. CDR1 is SGHRS and CDR2 is YFSETQ in the germline V gene. This CDR3 is built from 12 residues. Trimming pared 2 bases from V and 5 bases from J, leaving 7 bases between. CDR3 amino acids: CASSFDTETQYF. As DNA, the CDR3 is TGCGCCAGCAGCTTCGACACGGAGACCCAGTACTTC.

The chain combines TRBV5-1 with TRBJ1-1, with 7 positions matching TRBD1. The CDR3 contains 15 residues. Germline V CDR1 and CDR2: SGHRS, YFSETQ. V was pared by 1 base and J by 0 bases, with 3 bases of the junction left unmatched. The chain's CDR3 is CASSLRQGVNTEAFF. The CDR3 nucleotides are TGCGCCAGCAGCTTGCGACAGGGAGTGAACACTGAAGCTTTCTTT.

The chain links TRBV20-1 to TRBJ2-7, with D perhaps given as TRBD1 or TRBD2 (5 bases each). The CDR3 loop spans 15 amino acids. In germline, CDR1 is DFQATT, CDR2 SNEGSKA (reference sequence). The V end lost 6 bases, the J end lost 0 bases, and 18 bases lay between the germline ends. The CDR3 sequence is CSANPAGTLSYEQYF. The CDR3 nucleotides read TGCAGTGCCAACCCGGCAGGGACCCTCTCCTACGAGCAGTACTTC.

As for this clonotype: A much larger clone sits a single nucleotide away, making a read error possible. J is TRBJ1-2 and V is TRBV20-1, with D hard to call. Germline-derived CDR1 and CDR2 are DFQATT and SNEGSKA (reference sequence). Deletions cut 0 bases from V and 12 bases from J, with 11 bases between. The CDR3 is 11 residues long. CDR3 amino acids: CSARDQTGHTF. The CDR3 region has the DNA TGCAGTGCTAGAGATCAAACCGGCCACACCTTC.

This chain links TRBV18 with TRBJ2-1, with 9 bases aligning to TRBD2. CDR3 size: 15 residues. V was clipped by 3 bases and J by 7 bases; unmatched bases: 7. Germline V gene sequence: CDR1 KGHSH, CDR2 LQKENI. Here the CDR3 reads CASSPLAGESNEQFF. The CDR3 DNA sequence: TGTGCCAGCTCACCCTTAGCGGGAGAGTCTAATGAGCAGTTCTTC.

V is TRBV5-1 and J is TRBJ2-1, with D possibly being TRBD1 (6 bases). Germline lookup yields CDR1 SGHRS and CDR2 YFSETQ. The germline V and J ends were trimmed by 2 bases and 10 bases, with 25 bases remaining between them. The CDR3 is 17 residues long. The CDR3: CASSFRDTPALSDEQFF. The CDR3 DNA reads TGCGCCAGCAGCTTCCGGGACACTCCTGCTCTGTCAGACGAGCAGTTCTTC.

This clonotype came up a few times. The rearrangement uses TRBV12-3 or TRBV12-4 and TRBJ2-1; either TRBD1 or TRBD2 may fit D (7 bases each). The CDR3 extends over 17 amino acids. V was shortened by 7 bases and J by 5 bases, with 24 bases between the two germline ends. The CDR3: CASTYLIGEGAHNEQFF. CDR3 sequence (DNA): TGTGCCAGCACCTACCTAATCGGGGAGGGGGCTCACAATGAGCAGTTCTTC.

The chain is built from TRBV25-1 and TRBJ2-1, with TRBD2 matching 7 bases. The CDR3 covers 15 residues. Germline V gene data show CDR1 as MGHDK and CDR2 as SYGVNS. V lost 3 bases to trimming and J lost 2 bases; unmatched junction nucleotides: 4. CDR3 nucleotide sequence: TGTGCCAGCAGTGAGCGGGAGAGGGCCTACAATGAGCAGTTCTTC. It is translated as CASSERERAYNEQFF.

In this sample, this clonotype turned up a few times. The chain has TRBV29-1 and TRBJ2-4, with D unclear. CDR3 length: 12 amino acids. Trimming removed 4 bases from V and 5 bases from J, with 9 bases in between. CDR1 is SQVTM and CDR2 is ANQGSEA in the germline V gene. The CDR3 DNA reads as TGCAGCGTTGCGGTCCGGCAAAACATTCAGTACTTC. It encodes CSVAVRQNIQYF.